Listed below are T cell receptor beta chains from one sample, sequenced in a study of T cells in Graves' hyperthyroidism and ophthalmopathy. TCRdb called the multiplex PCR reads again in MiXCR, with one record for every CDR3 protein. The repertoire holds around 350,000 distinct CDR3 sequences, about 18% seen once, with about 4% in the top ten. Sequencing was carried out using blood. The receptors come from a young woman with Graves' hyperthyroidism. Each CDR3 is given with its conserved first and last residue. Fields, in order: clone size, J gene, D gene, V gene, CDR3 DNA, CDR3 protein. A D gene is named only where the DNA matches it firmly. Where a row states a size, it is once, few, many or the class of an expanded clone; other rows omit it.

size: many; J: TRBJ2-5; D: -; V: TRBV20-1; DNA: TGCAGTGCTAGAGATTCGGAGGGGATCGGGGAGACCCAGTACTTC; CDR3: CSARDSEGIGETQYF
size: many; J: TRBJ2-7; D: -; V: TRBV24-1; DNA: TGTGCCACCAGTGATTTGAGAGACGGTACCTACGAGCAGTACTTC; CDR3: CATSDLRDGTYEQYF
size: once; J: TRBJ2-5; D: TRBD1; V: TRBV24-1; DNA: TGTGCCACCAGTGATATGTGGGACAGGCAAGAGACCCAGTACTTC; CDR3: CATSDMWDRQETQYF
size: -; J: TRBJ2-6; D: -; V: TRBV4-1; DNA: TGCGCCAGCAGCCAACCGACTAGCTCTGGGGCCAACGTCCTGACTTTC; CDR3: CASSQPTSSGANVLTF
size: many; J: TRBJ1-1; D: -; V: TRBV24-1; DNA: TGTGCCACCAGTGATCCCTTCCAGCAGGGGAAGGCTTTCTTT; CDR3: CATSDPFQQGKAFF
size: many; J: TRBJ1-1; D: -; V: TRBV6-1; DNA: TGTGCCAGCGGGGGGGAGGGGCGGTACACTGAAGCTTTCTTT; CDR3: CASGGEGRYTEAFF
size: many; J: TRBJ2-7; D: TRBD2; V: TRBV13; DNA: TGTGCCAGCAGCTTAGGAGCGGGGTACTACGAGCAGTACTTC; CDR3: CASSLGAGYYEQYF
size: -; J: TRBJ1-5; D: -; V: TRBV7-2; DNA: TGTGCCAGCAGCCCCAATGTAGGCAATCAGCCCCAGCATTTT; CDR3: CASSPNVGNQPQHF
size: many; J: TRBJ2-5; D: -; V: TRBV2; DNA: TGTGCCAGCAGTGACGGGGTATTCGGAGAGACCCAGTACTTC; CDR3: CASSDGVFGETQYF
size: many; J: TRBJ2-5; D: -; V: TRBV6-1; DNA: TGTGCCAGCAGTGAAGCGGGAGGGGGCGAAGAGACCCAGTACTTC; CDR3: CASSEAGGGEETQYF
size: few; J: TRBJ1-2; D: TRBD1; V: TRBV6-1; DNA: TGTGCCAGCAGTGAAAGGGAAGTCGGGACAGACATTAACTATGGCTACACCTTC; CDR3: CASSEREVGTDINYGYTF
size: -; J: TRBJ1-5; D: TRBD1; V: TRBV20-1; DNA: TGCAGTGCCATAAGCGGGACAGGACTCTATAGCAATCAGCCCCAGCATTTT; CDR3: CSAISGTGLYSNQPQHF
size: many; J: TRBJ2-7; D: -; V: TRBV28; DNA: TGTGCCAGCAGCCTCCCCAACTACGAGCAGTACTTC; CDR3: CASSLPNYEQYF
size: -; J: TRBJ2-2; D: -; V: TRBV6-5; DNA: TGTGCCAGCAGTTCCGCCCTTTTGTCCGGGGAGCTGTTTTTT; CDR3: CASSSALLSGELFF
size: many; J: TRBJ2-5; D: -; V: TRBV28; DNA: TGTGCTTCCAGGGAAGCGCAAGAGACCCAGTACTTC; CDR3: CASREAQETQYF
size: few; J: TRBJ1-1; D: -; V: TRBV7-3; DNA: TGTGCCAGCAGCTCTTCGAAAGACACTGAAGCTTTCTTT; CDR3: CASSSSKDTEAFF
size: many; J: TRBJ2-7; D: TRBD2; V: TRBV7-9; DNA: TGTGCCAGCAGCTTAACTTCGAGCGGGGGGGCATACGAGCAGTACTTC; CDR3: CASSLTSSGGAYEQYF
size: few; J: TRBJ2-5; D: TRBD2; V: TRBV6-1; DNA: TGTGCCAGCAGTCCACGACTAGCGGGGAGCCAGTACTTC; CDR3: CASSPRLAGSQYF
size: many; J: TRBJ2-7; D: TRBD1; V: TRBV20-1; DNA: TGCAGTGCTATAGACCCGGGACAGGGATCCTACGAGCAGTACTTC; CDR3: CSAIDPGQGSYEQYF
size: many; J: TRBJ2-7; D: -; V: TRBV6-1; DNA: TGTGCCAGCAGTGCCGGACCGACCTACGAGCAGTACTTC; CDR3: CASSAGPTYEQYF
size: many; J: TRBJ2-5; D: -; V: TRBV20-1; DNA: TGCAGTGCCGCGGGACAGCGGTGGGAAGAGACCCAGTACTTC; CDR3: CSAAGQRWEETQYF
size: many; J: TRBJ2-7; D: -; V: TRBV11-2; DNA: TGTGCCAGCAGCTTAGGTCGACAGCCTTACTACGAGCAGTACTTC; CDR3: CASSLGRQPYYEQYF
size: many; J: TRBJ1-5; D: -; V: TRBV12-3/TRBV12-4; DNA: TGTGCCAGCACCCCAGGGGAGTCCCGCGCGGTTGGGCCCCAGCATTTT; CDR3: CASTPGESRAVGPQHF
size: many; J: TRBJ2-7; D: TRBD1; V: TRBV7-3; DNA: TGTGCCAGCAGCTTAGCAAACTGGGACAGGGGGCCCTACGAGCAGTACTTC; CDR3: CASSLANWDRGPYEQYF
size: many; J: TRBJ1-1; D: -; V: TRBV6-4; DNA: TGTGCCAGCAGTGACTCGACAGTTGTCGGCGGGCCTTACCCTGAAGCTTTCTTT; CDR3: CASSDSTVVGGPYPEAFF
size: many; J: TRBJ1-1; D: -; V: TRBV6-1; DNA: TGTGCCAGCAGTGTTGGACAACCGAACACTGAAGCTTTCTTT; CDR3: CASSVGQPNTEAFF
size: -; J: TRBJ2-1; D: -; V: TRBV9; DNA: TGTGCCAGCAGCCTACGGGGGGCGGACAATGAGCAGTTCTTC; CDR3: CASSLRGADNEQFF
size: -; J: TRBJ2-5; D: TRBD1; V: TRBV3-1; DNA: TGTGCCAGCAGCCAACCCTGGGACAGGGAGGAGACCCAGTACTTC; CDR3: CASSQPWDREETQYF
size: many; J: TRBJ1-5; D: -; V: TRBV30; DNA: TGTGCCTGGAGTAAAGGGGGCAATCAGCCCCAGCATTTT; CDR3: CAWSKGGNQPQHF
size: many; J: TRBJ1-2; D: -; V: TRBV6-1; DNA: TGTGCCAGCAGAGACCCTTCTGGGACGGACTATGGCTACACCTTC; CDR3: CASRDPSGTDYGYTF
size: -; J: TRBJ1-2; D: -; V: TRBV27; DNA: TGTGCCAGCACCCCCCGGACGGCCTCAAACTATGGCTACACCTTC; CDR3: CASTPRTASNYGYTF
size: many; J: TRBJ1-1; D: -; V: TRBV15; DNA: TGTGCCACCGCGAACTCAAGGGTTGGAGCTTTCTTT; CDR3: CATANSRVGAFF
size: many; J: TRBJ2-5; D: -; V: TRBV12-3/TRBV12-4; DNA: TGTGCCAGCACCTGGGGGGAGACCCAGTACTTC; CDR3: CASTWGETQYF
size: -; J: TRBJ1-4; D: -; V: TRBV6-9; DNA: TGTGCCAGCAGTTCCCAGGCAGAAAAACTGTTTTTT; CDR3: CASSSQAEKLFF
size: -; J: TRBJ2-5; D: -; V: TRBV13; DNA: TGTGCCAGCAGCCAGGGGGCTAGCGGTGAAGAGACCCAGTACTTC; CDR3: CASSQGASGEETQYF
size: many; J: TRBJ1-1; D: -; V: TRBV2; DNA: TGTGCCAGTGCCGGGACGTCGAACACTGAAGCTTTCTTT; CDR3: CASAGTSNTEAFF
size: many; J: TRBJ1-5; D: TRBD1; V: TRBV2; DNA: TGTGCCAGCAGAGGCAGGGGGCTGGATCAGCCCCAGCATTTT; CDR3: CASRGRGLDQPQHF
size: many; J: TRBJ1-1; D: -; V: TRBV5-1; DNA: TGCGCCAGCAGCTGGACCGGGAGGGCTGAAGCTTTCTTT; CDR3: CASSWTGRAEAFF
size: many; J: TRBJ1-1; D: TRBD1; V: TRBV20-1; DNA: TGCAGTGCTAGAGCTCCGGGACAGGGGTCCATTGAAGCTTTCTTT; CDR3: CSARAPGQGSIEAFF
size: few; J: TRBJ2-5; D: -; V: TRBV6-1; DNA: TGTGCCAGCAGTGGAAGGGTACAGCAAGAGACCCAGTACTTC; CDR3: CASSGRVQQETQYF
size: many; J: TRBJ1-1; D: -; V: TRBV27; DNA: TGTGCCAGCAGAGAACATGGTAGGGTGAACACTGAAGCTTTCTTT; CDR3: CASREHGRVNTEAFF
size: many; J: TRBJ1-2; D: -; V: TRBV6-5; DNA: TGTGCCAGCAGTTACGACCCAAAAGCTGGAGGGCTACGTGGCTACACCTTC; CDR3: CASSYDPKAGGLRGYTF
size: -; J: TRBJ2-7; D: TRBD2; V: TRBV6-1; DNA: TGTGCCAGCAGTGAAGCGTCAGTTCCAGCGGGAGTCTACGAGCAGTACTTC; CDR3: CASSEASVPAGVYEQYF
size: -; J: TRBJ2-2; D: TRBD2; V: TRBV20-1; DNA: TGCAGTGCTAGAGATATGTGGGCGGTAGCGGGGCCGAACACCGGGGAGCTGTTTTTT; CDR3: CSARDMWAVAGPNTGELFF
size: -; J: TRBJ1-2; D: -; V: TRBV18; DNA: TGTGCCAGCTCGCCACCCGGGGGTAGGACTCCGGACTATGGCTACACCTTC; CDR3: CASSPPGGRTPDYGYTF
size: many; J: TRBJ2-7; D: -; V: TRBV11-2; DNA: TGTGCCAGCAGAGCCTACCCCTACGAGCAGTACTTC; CDR3: CASRAYPYEQYF
size: -; J: TRBJ2-5; D: -; V: TRBV9; DNA: TGTGCCAGCAGCGTAGTCCGGCAGATAAAGACCCAGTACTTC; CDR3: CASSVVRQIKTQYF
size: -; J: TRBJ2-5; D: TRBD1; V: TRBV12-3/TRBV12-4; DNA: TGTGCCAGCAGCTCGGACAGGTCCCCGCGGGAGACCCAGTACTTC; CDR3: CASSSDRSPRETQYF
size: many; J: TRBJ2-7; D: TRBD2; V: TRBV20-1; DNA: TGCAGTCCTAGCGGGGGGTATTCCTACGAGCAGTACTTC; CDR3: CSPSGGYSYEQYF
size: many; J: TRBJ1-2; D: TRBD1; V: TRBV10-3; DNA: TGTGCCATCAGTGTTGGGACAGGAGCTAACTATGGCTACACCTTC; CDR3: CAISVGTGANYGYTF
size: -; J: TRBJ2-5; D: TRBD1; V: TRBV9; DNA: TGTGCCAGCAGCGCCTCGACAGGGGGCTGGGAGACCCAGTACTTC; CDR3: CASSASTGGWETQYF
size: many; J: TRBJ1-2; D: TRBD1; V: TRBV6-1; DNA: TGTGCCAGCAGTCTAACAGGGGTTCCTAACTATGGCTACACCTTC; CDR3: CASSLTGVPNYGYTF
size: many; J: TRBJ1-3; D: -; V: TRBV12-3/TRBV12-4; DNA: TGTGCCAGCAACCTGGGGGCGTCGGACACCATATATTTT; CDR3: CASNLGASDTIYF
size: many; J: TRBJ1-1; D: -; V: TRBV12-5; DNA: TGTGCTAGTGGTTTGGTACTCGGGAGGGGCAGGGCACACACTGAAGCTTTCTTT; CDR3: CASGLVLGRGRAHTEAFF
size: -; J: TRBJ2-3; D: -; V: TRBV5-1; DNA: TGCGCCAGCAGCTTGATGGGCAGGGCCTTCACAGATACGCAGTATTTT; CDR3: CASSLMGRAFTDTQYF